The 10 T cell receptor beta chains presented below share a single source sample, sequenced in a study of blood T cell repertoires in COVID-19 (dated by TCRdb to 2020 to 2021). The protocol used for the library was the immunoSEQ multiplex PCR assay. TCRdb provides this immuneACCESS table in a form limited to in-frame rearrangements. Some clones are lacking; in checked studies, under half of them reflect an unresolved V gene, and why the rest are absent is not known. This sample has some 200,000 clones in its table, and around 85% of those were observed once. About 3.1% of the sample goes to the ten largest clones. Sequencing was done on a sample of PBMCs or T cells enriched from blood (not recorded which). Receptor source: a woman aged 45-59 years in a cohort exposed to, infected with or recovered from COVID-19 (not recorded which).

The CDR3 loop reads CASSPTGGLGYTF. The CDR3, as DNA: TGTGCCAGCAGCCCCACGGGTGGCCTTGGCTACACCTTC. V gene TRBV7-3 combines with J gene TRBJ1-2; D gene unclear. This CDR3 spans 13 amino acids. Germline values: CDR1 SGHTA, CDR2 FQGTGA. V shed 5 bases and J shed 7 bases, with 14 bases lying between them.

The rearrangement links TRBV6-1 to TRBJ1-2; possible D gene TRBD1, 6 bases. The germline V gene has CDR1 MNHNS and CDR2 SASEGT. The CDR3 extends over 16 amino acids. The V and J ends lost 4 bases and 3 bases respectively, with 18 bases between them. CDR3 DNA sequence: TGTGCCAGCAGTGGATCTGTACGGGACAAGGACTATGGCTACACCTTC. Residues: CASSGSVRDKDYGYTF.

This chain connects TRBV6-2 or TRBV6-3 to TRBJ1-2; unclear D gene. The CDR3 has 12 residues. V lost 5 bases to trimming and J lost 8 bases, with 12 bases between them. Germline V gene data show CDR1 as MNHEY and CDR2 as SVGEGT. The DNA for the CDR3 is TGTGCCAGCAGTCAACAGATGGGCGGCTACACCTTC. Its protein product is CASSQQMGGYTF.

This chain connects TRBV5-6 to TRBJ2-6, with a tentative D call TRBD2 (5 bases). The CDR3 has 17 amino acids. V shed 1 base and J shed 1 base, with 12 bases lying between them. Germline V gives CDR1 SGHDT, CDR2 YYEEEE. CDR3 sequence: CASSLHRGVSGANVLTF. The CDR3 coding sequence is TGTGCCAGCAGCTTGCATCGGGGTGTTTCTGGGGCCAACGTCCTGACTTTC.

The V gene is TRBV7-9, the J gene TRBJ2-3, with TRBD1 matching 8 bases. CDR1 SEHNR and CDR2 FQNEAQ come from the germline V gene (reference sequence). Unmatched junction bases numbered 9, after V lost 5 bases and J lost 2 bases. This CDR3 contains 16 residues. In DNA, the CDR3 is TGTGCCAGCAGCATCAGGACAGGGAGTATCACAGATACGCAGTATTTT. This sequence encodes CASSIRTGSITDTQYF.

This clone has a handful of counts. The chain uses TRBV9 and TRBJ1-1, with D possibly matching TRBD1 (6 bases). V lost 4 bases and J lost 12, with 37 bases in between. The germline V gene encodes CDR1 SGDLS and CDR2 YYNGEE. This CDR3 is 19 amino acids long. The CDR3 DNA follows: TGTGCCAGCAGCCCCTACGCGGGGGGCTCGGGAGACGCGATGAAGAGGTCTTTCTTT. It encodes CASSPYAGGSGDAMKRSFF.

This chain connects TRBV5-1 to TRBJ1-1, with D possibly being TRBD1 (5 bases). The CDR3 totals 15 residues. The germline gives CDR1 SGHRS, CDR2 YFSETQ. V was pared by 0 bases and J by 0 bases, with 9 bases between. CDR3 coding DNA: TGCGCCAGCAGCTTGGAAGCAGGGATGAACACTGAAGCTTTCTTT. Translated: CASSLEAGMNTEAFF.

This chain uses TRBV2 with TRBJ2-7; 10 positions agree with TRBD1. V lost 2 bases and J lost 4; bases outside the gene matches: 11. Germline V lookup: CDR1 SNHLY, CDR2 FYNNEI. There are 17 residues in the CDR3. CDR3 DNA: TGTGCCAGCAGTGAACGCTCCCCGGGACAGGGGAGATACGAGCAGTACTTC. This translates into CASSERSPGQGRYEQYF.

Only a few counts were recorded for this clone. Written as DNA, the CDR3 is TGTGCCAGCAGCTGGGACAGGGGACAGAGTGGCTACACCTTC. Protein product: CASSWDRGQSGYTF. The V gene is TRBV5-4, the J gene TRBJ1-2; TRBD1 matches at 10 bases. CDR1 and CDR2 from the germline V gene are SGHNT and YYREEE (reference sequence). V was clipped by 3 bases and J by 7 bases; unmatched bases: 6. There are 14 residues in the CDR3.

The CDR3 protein is CASRTGGNTGELFF. The CDR3 DNA sequence: TGTGCCAGCAGGACAGGGGGCAATACCGGGGAGCTGTTTTTT. The V call is TRBV27, the J call TRBJ2-2; TRBD1 agrees at 10 bases. The junction had 3 bases not matched to a gene; V was cut back by 6 bases and J by 5 bases. Germline CDR1 reads MNHEY; CDR2 reads SMNVEV (reference sequence). This CDR3 has 14 amino acids.